The clone carrying this T cell receptor (beta chain) was counted only a few times. The antigen remains unidentified. Molecular-barcoded quantitative 5'-RACE produced these TCR beta libraries. TCRdb passed the 5' RACE reads through MiXCR, listing each CDR3 protein once. The sample has around 180,000 distinct CDR3 sequences; about an eighth are singletons. Per the germline V gene, CDR1 is LGHNA and CDR2 is YSLEER. The CDR3 has 15 amino acids. The V segment lost 0 bases and the J segment 3 bases; nucleotides outside the gene matches: 3. The sample originates from a study of CD8 T cells in ankylosing spondylitis. General study findings and limits: Several highly homologous variants made up a TCR beta motif, and this motif appeared characteristic of ankylosing spondylitis blood. Relatively scarce in peripheral blood, disease-linked clones were CD8+.

The chain employs TRBV4-3 and TRBJ1-1; 8 bases line up with TRBD1. The sample was blood, either unsorted or a sorted T cell fraction (not recorded which). This TCR was sampled from a female donor with ankylosing spondylitis or in good health (not recorded which). The CDR3 DNA is TGCGCCAGCAGCCAAGACCAGGGGGCGGACACTGAAGCTTTCTTT. Translating gives CASSQDQGADTEAFF.